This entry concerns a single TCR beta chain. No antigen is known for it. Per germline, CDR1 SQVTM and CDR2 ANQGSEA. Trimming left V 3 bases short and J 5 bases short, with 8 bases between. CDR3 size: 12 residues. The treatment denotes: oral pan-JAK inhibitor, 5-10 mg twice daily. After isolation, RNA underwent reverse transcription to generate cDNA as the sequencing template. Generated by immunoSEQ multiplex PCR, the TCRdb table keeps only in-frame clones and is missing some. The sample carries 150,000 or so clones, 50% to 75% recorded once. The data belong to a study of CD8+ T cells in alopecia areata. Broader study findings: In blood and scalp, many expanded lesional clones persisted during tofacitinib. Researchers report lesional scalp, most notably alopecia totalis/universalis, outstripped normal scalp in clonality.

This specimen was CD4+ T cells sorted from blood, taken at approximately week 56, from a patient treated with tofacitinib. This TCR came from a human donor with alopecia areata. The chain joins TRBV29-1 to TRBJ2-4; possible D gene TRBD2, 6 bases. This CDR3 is CSVDWGENIQYF. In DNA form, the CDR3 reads TGCAGCGTTGATTGGGGGGAAAACATTCAGTACTTC.